This entry features one T cell receptor beta chain sequence. Trimming cost V 0 bases and J 3 bases, with 15 bases left between them. The CDR3 runs to 16 residues. The germline CDR1 and CDR2 sequences are LNHDA and SQIVND (reference sequence). TCRdb's copy holds only in-frame clones and misses some; the assay was immunoSEQ multiplex PCR. The sample lists about 70,000 clones, roughly four fifths occurring once. The data derive from a study of blood T cell repertoires in COVID-19. The V call is TRBV19, the J call TRBJ2-7; D may be TRBD1 (5 bases). The TCR sequence derives from a woman aged 80 or over with active or convalescent COVID-19. Sequencing was carried out using peripheral blood. In DNA form, the CDR3 reads TGTGCCAGTAGTATAGATGGAGCAGGGAAAGGCTACGAGCAGTACTTC. Encoded protein: CASSIDGAGKGYEQYF.